Following are 27 T cell receptor beta chains from one sample sequenced in a study of T cell responses to AZD1222 COVID-19 vaccine. The table came from immunoSEQ multiplex PCR; TCRdb's copy has only in-frame clones and leaves some out. Seen here are about 92,000 clones, around 90% observed once, and the top ten hold about 7.5%. The sample here was peripheral blood, taken on day 0 of AZD1222 vaccination. These receptors were obtained from an adult in good health.

The gene calls are TRBV5-1 and TRBJ2-7, with D unresolved. Germline assignment: CDR1 SGHRS and CDR2 YFSETQ. V was cut by 2 bases and J by 3 bases, with 9 bases left in between. CDR3 length: 13 residues. The CDR3 coding sequence is TGCGCCAGCAGCTTCCCCCCAGACTACGAGCAGTACTTC. The encoded protein is CASSFPPDYEQYF.

For this clone: Its ends do not fully match the called genes, so a read error is possible. V gene TRBV12-3 or TRBV12-4 combines with J gene TRBJ2-7, with D unresolved. CDR3 length: 12 residues. CDR3: CASSLGDRRRNF. The CDR3 DNA follows: TGTGCCAGCAGCTTAGGCGATAGAAGACGAAACTTC.

CDR3 residues: CASSPGQGLQPQHF. In DNA form, the CDR3 reads TGTGCCAGCAGCCCGGGACAGGGCCTCCAGCCCCAGCATTTT. V and J are TRBV14 and TRBJ1-5; 9 nucleotides agree with TRBD1. The CDR3 runs 14 residues. V gave up 4 bases and J gave up 7 bases; unmatched junction bases: 5. From germline, CDR1 is SGHDN and CDR2 FVKESK.

This rearrangement joins TRBV5-8 to TRBJ2-3, with 9 bases that match TRBD2. CDR3 length: 15 residues. Losses at the gene ends were 3 bases for V and 5 bases for J; bases not matched to a gene: 7. Germline-derived CDR1 and CDR2 are SGHTS and YDEGEE. The CDR3 spells CASSSRSGRGDTQYF. The CDR3 DNA reads as TGTGCCAGCAGCTCGCGTAGCGGGAGAGGAGATACGCAGTATTTT.

This chain joins TRBV6-5 and TRBJ1-2, with a weak D call TRBD1 (6 bases). CDR3 size: 14 residues. Between the trimmed V and J ends, which lost 5 bases and 4 bases, there was a span of 14 bases. Germline values: CDR1 MNHEY, CDR2 SVGAGI. Here the CDR3 DNA reads TGTGCCAGCAGTAAGACAGGTCTGTCCTATGGCTACACCTTC. Translation: CASSKTGLSYGYTF.

CDR3: CASSLRQGAGEKLFF. Here the CDR3 DNA reads TGTGCCAGCAGCTTAAGGCAGGGTGCCGGCGAAAAACTGTTTTTT. V usage is TRBV7-8 and J usage is TRBJ1-4; D might be TRBD1 (5 bases). The CDR3 extends over 15 amino acids. The germline V gene has CDR1 SGHVS and CDR2 FQNEAQ. V lost 2 bases and J lost 8, with 15 bases in between.

V usage is TRBV5-1 and J usage is TRBJ2-3; a weak D match, TRBD2 (7 bases). From germline, CDR1 is SGHRS and CDR2 YFSETQ. CDR3 length: 15 amino acids. The ends were cut back, 6 bases at V and 3 bases at J, with 17 bases in the middle. The CDR3 region has the DNA TGCGCCAGCACCCTTATGGGGAGGGGGACAGATACGCAGTATTTT. Its protein product is CASTLMGRGTDTQYF. Full variable domain (missing parts from reference TRBV5-1 and TRBJ2-3): KAGVTQTPRYLIKTRGQQVTLSCSPISGHRSVSWYQQTPGQGLQFLFEYFSETQRNKGNFPGRFSGRQFSNSRSEMNVSTLELGDSALYLCASTLMGRGTDTQYFGPGTRLTVL.

V gene TRBV5-5 combines with J gene TRBJ1-1; 7 nucleotides match TRBD1. From germline, CDR1 is SGHKS and CDR2 YYEKEE (reference sequence). CDR3 length equals 17 residues. V trimming: 3 bases; J trimming: 5 bases; junction bases outside the gene matches: 16. The CDR3 sequence: CASSSTPGGRGRTEAFF. As DNA, the CDR3 is TGTGCCAGCAGCTCCACCCCCGGAGGCAGGGGGAGGACTGAAGCTTTCTTT.

The genes are TRBV28 and TRBJ1-2, with D possibly being TRBD1 (5 bases). The V and J ends lost 7 bases and 2 bases respectively, with 11 bases between them. This CDR3 contains 13 residues. The germline V gene encodes CDR1 MDHEN and CDR2 SYDVKM. CDR3 bases: TGTGCCAGCACCCTTTGGGGGAACTATGGCTACACCTTC. This encodes CASTLWGNYGYTF.

The chain couples TRBV5-1 to TRBJ2-7; 7 bases agree with TRBD1. Losses at the gene ends were 3 bases for V and 2 bases for J; bases not matched to a gene: 5. Germline values: CDR1 SGHRS, CDR2 YFSETQ. CDR3 length equals 14 residues. CDR3 coding DNA: TGCGCCAGCAGCTGGGGGACAGCCCCCTACGAGCAGTACTTC. This gives the protein CASSWGTAPYEQYF.

V usage is TRBV12-5 and J usage is TRBJ1-2, with 7 bases identical to TRBD1. Germline V gives CDR1 LGHNT, CDR2 FRNRAP. This CDR3 has 13 residues. V lost 6 bases and J lost 3; bases outside the gene matches: 4. CDR3 region: CASGSGGYYGYTF. The CDR3 nucleotides are TGTGCTAGTGGCTCAGGGGGGTACTATGGCTACACCTTC.

This chain joins TRBV7-3 and TRBJ1-1; the D gene is possibly TRBD1 (6 bases). The CDR3 loop spans 13 amino acids. Trimming shortened V by 6 bases and J by 4 bases, and 12 bases separated the two germline ends. Germline-derived CDR1 and CDR2 are SGHTA and FQGTGA. The CDR3 sequence is CASSQTGTTEAFF. In DNA, the CDR3 is TGTGCCAGCAGTCAAACAGGGACCACTGAAGCTTTCTTT. The full variable domain, in which reference TRBV7-3 and TRBJ1-1 provide the parts outside the CDR3, is GAGVSQTPSNKVTEKGKYVELRCDPISGHTALYWYRQSLGQGPEFLIYFQGTGAADDSGLPNDRFFAVRPEGSVSTLKIQRTERGDSAVYLCASSQTGTTEAFFGQGTRLTVV.

This clone was seen just once. The CDR3 bases are TGTGCCAGCAGCTTGCTAGGGCCCGGTGAAAAACTGTTTTTT. It codes for CASSLLGPGEKLFF. The genes are TRBV11-2 and TRBJ1-4; D remains unclear. Trimming cost V 3 bases and J 7 bases, with 12 bases left between them. Looked up from germline, CDR1 is SGHAT and CDR2 is FQNNGV. CDR3 length equals 14 residues.

The rearrangement links TRBV6-2 or TRBV6-3 to TRBJ2-1; TRBD1 agrees at 7 bases. V trimming: 6 bases; J trimming: 6 bases; junction bases outside the gene matches: 11. CDR1 and CDR2 from the germline V gene are MNHEY and SVGEGT. There are 15 residues in the CDR3. The CDR3 sequence: CASSQQGLLINEQFF. The CDR3 DNA sequence: TGTGCCAGCAGCCAACAGGGGCTGTTGATCAATGAGCAGTTCTTC.

J is TRBJ1-5 and V is TRBV19, with a weak D call TRBD1 (5 bases). The CDR3 runs to 12 residues. Trimming stripped 7 bases from V and 7 bases from J, with 11 bases between. Germline loops: CDR1 LNHDA, CDR2 SQIVND (reference sequence). The CDR3 DNA reads TGTGCCAGTAAAAGGGGTGAACAGCCCCAGCATTTT. Translation gives CASKRGEQPQHF.

This chain uses TRBV29-1 with TRBJ1-4; perhaps TRBD1 as D (6 bases). The germline CDR1 and CDR2 sequences are SQVTM and ANQGSEA. The CDR3 totals 17 residues. The V end lost 4 bases, the J end lost 8 bases, and 26 bases lay between the germline ends. CDR3 sequence reads: CSVGGQRAGGNEEKLFF. CDR3 coding DNA: TGCAGCGTTGGCGGACAGAGGGCTGGAGGTAATGAGGAAAAACTGTTTTTT.

The chain has TRBV7-2 and TRBJ1-2, with D perhaps matching TRBD1 (5 bases). This CDR3 comprises 15 residues. With 5 bases removed from V and 5 bases from J, the gap between germline ends came to 18 bases. Germline V gene data show CDR1 as SGHTA and CDR2 as FQGNSA. The CDR3 bases are TGTGCCAGCAGCCCAGGGACGGGGTGGGGGTATGGCTACACCTTC. Amino acids: CASSPGTGWGYGYTF.

This sequence joins TRBV11-3 and TRBJ2-1; D gene uncertain. The V gene lost 5 bases and the J gene lost 0 bases, with 8 bases spanning the gap. Germline-derived CDR1 and CDR2 are SGHNT and YENEEA. CDR3 length: 14 amino acids. The CDR3 here is CASSVDFSYNEQFF. The CDR3 nucleotides are TGTGCCAGCAGCGTGGATTTCTCCTACAATGAGCAGTTCTTC. Full variable domain (missing parts from reference TRBV11-3 and TRBJ2-1): EAGVVQSPRYKIIEKKQPVAFWCNPISGHNTLYWYLQNLGQGPELLIRYENEEAVDDSQLPKDRFSAERLKGVDSTLKIQPAELGDSAVYLCASSVDFSYNEQFFGPGTRLTVL.

The rearrangement uses TRBV4-3 and TRBJ1-4, with TRBD1 matching over 10 bases. The junction had 24 bases not matched to a gene; V was cut back by 1 base and J by 7 bases. Germline V gene lookup returns CDR1 LGHNA and CDR2 YSLEER. CDR3 length: 22 residues. The CDR3 loop is CASSQAYPPLRDRGTRFEKLFF. Written as DNA, the CDR3 is TGCGCCAGCAGCCAAGCGTATCCCCCCCTCCGGGACAGGGGTACTCGGTTTGAAAAACTGTTTTTT.

V usage is TRBV27 and J usage is TRBJ2-7; D might be TRBD1 (5 bases). Germline V gene lookup returns CDR1 MNHEY and CDR2 SMNVEV (reference sequence). This CDR3 is built from 14 residues. The V end lost 6 bases, the J end lost 2 bases, and 14 bases lay between the germline ends. The CDR3 region is CASSPSGKTYEQYF. CDR3 sequence (DNA): TGTGCCAGCAGCCCCTCAGGGAAGACCTACGAGCAGTACTTC.

This chain links TRBV18 with TRBJ2-7, with D possibly matching TRBD1 (6 bases). V shed 0 bases and J shed 3 bases, with 9 bases lying between them. The CDR3 loop spans 14 amino acids. Germline V gene sequence: CDR1 KGHSH, CDR2 LQKENI. The CDR3 DNA reads as TGTGCCAGCTCACCACCGGCAGGGGACTACGAGCAGTACTTC. This sequence encodes CASSPPAGDYEQYF.

This clone was found once. The chain couples TRBV19 to TRBJ1-2; D gene uncertain. This CDR3 is 12 amino acids long. CDR1 and CDR2 (germline): LNHDA, SQIVND (reference sequence). Trimming shortened V by 5 bases and J by 1 base, and 5 bases separated the two germline ends. DNA of the CDR3: TGTGCCAGTAGTGTAGTTAACTATGGCTACACCTTC. Translation gives CASSVVNYGYTF.

The V call is TRBV18, the J call TRBJ1-1; D remains ambiguous. Per the germline V gene, CDR1 is KGHSH and CDR2 is LQKENI. There are 15 residues in the CDR3. V dropped 1 base and J dropped 4 bases, with 13 bases sitting between them. CDR3 sequence: CASSPQENRGTEAFF. CDR3 coding DNA: TGTGCCAGCTCACCACAGGAAAACCGGGGCACTGAAGCTTTCTTT. Drawing the rest from reference TRBV18 and TRBJ1-1, the complete variable domain is NAGVMQNPRHLVRRRGQEARLRCSPMKGHSHVYWYRQLPEEGLKFMVYLQKENIIDESGMPKERFSAEFPKEGPSILRIQQVVRGDSAAYFCASSPQENRGTEAFFGQGTRLTVV.

In this sample, this clone turned up a few times. The chain is built from TRBV2 and TRBJ2-2, with 9 nucleotides matching TRBD2. Trimming at V came to 5 bases and at J to 4 bases, leaving 8 bases not matched to a gene. Germline lookup yields CDR1 SNHLY and CDR2 FYNNEI. CDR3 length: 16 residues. The CDR3 loop is CASSLGLAGPTGELFF. CDR3 in DNA: TGTGCCAGCAGTCTGGGGCTAGCGGGACCCACCGGGGAGCTGTTTTTT.

The chain joins TRBV3-1 (or the pseudogene TRBV3-2) to TRBJ2-7; D unclear. This CDR3 has 11 amino acids. Trimming stripped 3 bases from V and 4 bases from J, with 4 bases between. From germline, CDR1 is LGHDT and CDR2 YNNKEL (reference sequence). Written as DNA, the CDR3 is TGTGCCAGCAGCCAGTATTACGAGCAGTACTTC. This translates into CASSQYYEQYF.

A word on this clone: The same CDR3 is also encoded by other DNA sequences in this sample. The CDR3: CAWSRDLNTEAFF. The CDR3 DNA sequence: TGTGCCTGGAGCCGGGACCTAAACACTGAAGCTTTCTTT. The V call is TRBV30, the J call TRBJ1-1, with TRBD1 as a possible D gene (5 bases). Germline lookup yields CDR1 GTSNPN and CDR2 SVGIG (reference sequence). The CDR3 totals 13 residues. Trimming shortened V by 3 bases and J by 2 bases, and 10 bases separated the two germline ends.

This chain connects TRBV29-1 to TRBJ2-6; no clear D gene. Germline V gene data show CDR1 as SQVTM and CDR2 as ANQGSEA. The CDR3 has 12 residues. Trimming removed 6 bases from V and 0 bases from J, with 3 bases in between. DNA of the CDR3: TGCAGCGTGAGCTCTGGGGCCAACGTCCTGACTTTC. Its protein is CSVSSGANVLTF.